The 30 T cell receptor beta chains below were found in one sample sequenced in a study of radiotherapy plus CTLA-4 blockade in lung cancer. Generated by immunoSEQ multiplex PCR, the TCRdb table keeps only in-frame clones and is missing some. Of about 45,000 clones listed, around 69% were seen once; the top ten hold around 7.7%. The sequences come from peripheral blood, collected from a patient treated with radiotherapy plus ipilimumab. The origin of the receptors is a human donor with non-small cell lung cancer who had stable disease on radiotherapy plus ipilimumab.

The genes are TRBV7-2 and TRBJ1-2; tentatively, D is TRBD1 (5 bases). Germline CDR1 is SGHTA and CDR2 is FQGNSA. The V and J ends lost 2 bases and 8 bases respectively, with 21 bases between them. The length of the CDR3 is 16 residues. For the CDR3, the DNA is TGTGCCAGCAGCTTACGAAGGGGCCCAACTCGAGGGGGCTACACCTTC. This encodes CASSLRRGPTRGGYTF.

The chain joins TRBV7-3 to TRBJ1-2; D is possibly TRBD1 (6 bases). The length of the CDR3 is 14 residues. Germline CDR1 is SGHTA and CDR2 is FQGTGA. Trimming stripped 4 bases from V and 4 bases from J, with 13 bases between. Here the CDR3 DNA reads TGTGCCAGCAGCTCAAGGACAGATACCTATGGCTACACCTTC. This encodes CASSSRTDTYGYTF.

This chain connects TRBV28 to TRBJ1-5; weak D call: TRBD1 (5 bases). V lost 6 bases and J 4 bases, leaving 19 bases between the germline ends. The V gene's germline CDR1 is MDHEN and CDR2 SYDVKM. The CDR3 consists of 16 residues. CDR3 DNA: TGTGCCAGCAGACTACGCAGTACAGGCGAGAATCAGCCCCAGCATTTT. Translation gives CASRLRSTGENQPQHF.

V gene TRBV7-6 combines with J gene TRBJ1-1; 10 nucleotides agree with TRBD1. The V and J ends lost 4 bases and 0 bases, in that order; junction bases with no gene match: 5. This CDR3 comprises 16 residues. CDR1 SGHVS and CDR2 FNYEAQ come from the germline V gene. The CDR3 reads CASSYVTGGMNTEAFF. For the CDR3, the DNA is TGTGCCAGCAGCTACGTGACAGGGGGCATGAACACTGAAGCTTTCTTT.

This chain joins TRBV28 and TRBJ2-3; 9 nucleotides align to TRBD2. Unmatched junction bases numbered 5, after V lost 8 bases and J lost 8 bases. The CDR3 extends over 12 amino acids. Germline V gene data show CDR1 as MDHEN and CDR2 as SYDVKM. The CDR3 DNA follows: TGTGCCAGCGCGGGGGGGCAAATTACGCAGTATTTT. Translating gives CASAGGQITQYF.

The chain carries TRBV5-4 and TRBJ1-4; TRBD1 matches at 8 bases. This CDR3 has 14 residues. Germline V CDR1 and CDR2: SGHNT, YYREEE (reference sequence). The J segment lost 7 bases and the V segment lost 4 bases, leaving 6 bases of the junction unmatched. CDR3 in amino acids: CASSEGDRSEKLFF. The CDR3, as DNA: TGTGCCAGCAGCGAAGGGGACAGGAGTGAAAAACTGTTTTTT.

The V and J genes are TRBV27 and TRBJ2-7; D perhaps matches TRBD1 (5 bases). This CDR3 has 15 amino acids. V lost 6 bases and J 4 bases, leaving 19 bases between the germline ends. Germline-derived CDR1 and CDR2 are MNHEY and SMNVEV (reference sequence). This CDR3 is CASSPEVGQGYEQYF. CDR3 nucleotides: TGTGCCAGCAGCCCCGAGGTCGGGCAGGGATACGAGCAGTACTTC.

The table lists this clone with a count of one. V is TRBV29-1 and J is TRBJ2-2, with a possible D match to TRBD2 (6 bases). The V gene lost 6 bases and the J gene lost 4 bases, with 15 bases spanning the gap. CDR3 length: 14 amino acids. Germline V lookup: CDR1 SQVTM, CDR2 ANQGSEA. CDR3: CSVGGRGFTGELFF. As DNA, the CDR3 is TGCAGCGTCGGGGGAAGGGGCTTCACCGGGGAGCTGTTTTTT.

The rearrangement joins TRBV6-5 to TRBJ2-7, with 8 positions matching TRBD1. This CDR3 contains 14 residues. With 5 bases clipped from V and 2 bases from J, the junction kept 5 bases outside the gene matches. The germline CDR1 and CDR2 sequences are MNHEY and SVGAGI. CDR3 in DNA: TGTGCCAGCAGTCGGGACAGGATACCCTACGAGCAGTACTTC. The encoded protein is CASSRDRIPYEQYF.

V is TRBV7-2 and J is TRBJ1-1; possibly TRBD1 for D (5 bases). The V gene lost 2 bases and the J gene lost 6 bases, with 10 bases spanning the gap. The CDR3 has 13 residues. The V gene's germline CDR1 is SGHTA and CDR2 FQGNSA. CDR3 sequence reads: CASSLRQRPEAFF. CDR3 nucleotide sequence: TGTGCCAGCAGCTTAAGACAGAGGCCTGAAGCTTTCTTT.

V and J are TRBV2 and TRBJ1-3; D is ambiguous. There are 14 residues in the CDR3. From germline, CDR1 is SNHLY and CDR2 FYNNEI. The V gene lost 3 bases and the J gene lost 0 bases, with 6 bases spanning the gap. CDR3 protein: CASSDPSSGNTIYF. The CDR3 region has the DNA TGTGCCAGCAGTGACCCCAGCTCTGGAAACACCATATATTTT. The full variable domain, with the rest looked up from reference TRBV2 and TRBJ1-3, is EPEVTQTPSHQVTQMGQEVILRCVPISNHLYFYWYRQILGQKVEFLVSFYNNEISEKSEIFDDQFSVERPDGSNFTLKIRSTKLEDSAMYFCASSDPSSGNTIYFGEGSWLTVV.

This clone was picked up one time. V and J are TRBV7-9 and TRBJ2-2; a possible D gene is TRBD1 (5 bases). The V end lost 5 bases, the J end lost 6 bases, and 10 bases lay between the germline ends. This CDR3 comprises 13 residues. Germline lookup yields CDR1 SEHNR and CDR2 FQNEAQ (reference sequence). Here the CDR3 reads CASSRIGAGELFF. The CDR3 coding sequence is TGTGCCAGCAGCAGAATAGGGGCCGGGGAGCTGTTTTTT.

The rearrangement joins TRBV7-9 to TRBJ1-6; 8 bases are shared with TRBD1. V lost 5 bases and J lost 10; bases outside the gene matches: 7. This CDR3 is 14 amino acids long. CDR1 is SEHNR and CDR2 is FQNEAQ in the germline V gene (reference sequence). The CDR3 spells CASSIEGQASPLHF. Written as DNA, the CDR3 is TGTGCCAGCAGCATTGAGGGACAGGCGTCACCCCTCCACTTT.

This clone was counted only a few times. An end of the junction differs from the germline gene, which may be a read error. DNA of the CDR3: TGTGCCAGCAGCTTGGATCTTCTTCGAGTTTTC. Protein product: CASSLDLLRVF. This rearrangement joins TRBV5-4 to TRBJ1-2; D remains unclear. The CDR3 runs to 11 residues. The germline V gene has CDR1 SGHNT and CDR2 YYREEE (reference sequence).

The chain couples TRBV19 to TRBJ2-2; 8 positions agree with TRBD1. Trimming took 6 bases from V and 0 from J; bases not matched to a gene: 9. Germline CDR1 and CDR2: LNHDA and SQIVND (reference sequence). The CDR3 covers 17 residues. This chain's CDR3 is CASRDRQGTANTGELFF. The CDR3 DNA sequence: TGTGCCAGTAGGGACCGACAGGGGACAGCGAACACCGGGGAGCTGTTTTTT. Filled out from reference TRBV19 and TRBJ2-2, the complete variable domain reads DGGITQSPKYLFRKEGQNVTLSCEQNLNHDAMYWYRQDPGQGLRLIYYSQIVNDFQKGDIAEGYSVSREKKESFPLTVTSAQKNPTAFYLCASRDRQGTANTGELFFGEGSRLTVL.

This clone qualifies as medium-sized. This rearrangement joins TRBV19 to TRBJ2-2, with D possibly matching TRBD2 (5 bases). This CDR3 contains 14 residues. Germline CDR1 and CDR2: LNHDA and SQIVND (reference sequence). Trimming took off 3 bases at V and 8 bases at J, with 13 bases between the two ends. This CDR3 reads CASSIPEGSGELFF. The CDR3 DNA sequence: TGTGCCAGTAGTATTCCTGAAGGGAGTGGGGAGCTGTTTTTT. Drawing the rest from reference TRBV19 and TRBJ2-2, the complete variable domain is DGGITQSPKYLFRKEGQNVTLSCEQNLNHDAMYWYRQDPGQGLRLIYYSQIVNDFQKGDIAEGYSVSREKKESFPLTVTSAQKNPTAFYLCASSIPEGSGELFFGEGSRLTVL.

The chain couples TRBV7-2 to TRBJ2-2; 12 bases are shared with TRBD1. J gave up 5 bases and V 5 bases, and 6 bases lay outside the gene matches. The CDR3 is made up of 16 amino acids. Per the germline V gene, CDR1 is SGHTA and CDR2 is FQGNSA. The CDR3 is CASSAPGQGATGELFF. The CDR3 DNA reads as TGTGCCAGCAGCGCTCCGGGACAGGGGGCGACCGGGGAGCTGTTTTTT.

The chain joins TRBV28 to TRBJ1-5, with TRBD1 identical over 7 bases. V lost 6 bases and J lost 3; bases outside the gene matches: 5. Germline CDR1 and CDR2: MDHEN and SYDVKM. The CDR3 has 14 amino acids. The DNA for the CDR3 is TGTGCCAGCAGGGAAACAGGGGACAATCAGCCCCAGCATTTT. This sequence encodes CASRETGDNQPQHF.

In DNA form, the CDR3 reads TGTGCCAGCAGTTTGAGGCCAGCAGGCCTATACAATGAGCAGTTCTTC. Its protein is CASSLRPAGLYNEQFF. This chain connects TRBV28 to TRBJ2-1; D not resolved. The germline CDR1 and CDR2 sequences are MDHEN and SYDVKM. V lost 3 bases to trimming and J lost 4 bases, with 16 bases between them. This CDR3 has 16 amino acids.

This chain connects TRBV19 to TRBJ1-1; 7 bases match TRBD1. The germline V gene encodes CDR1 LNHDA and CDR2 SQIVND (reference sequence). The length of the CDR3 is 13 residues. V shed 4 bases, J shed 1 base, and the junction held 0 bases outside the gene matches. CDR3 nucleotide sequence: TGTGCCAGTAGTACAGGGGGGAACACTGAAGCTTTCTTT. Amino acids: CASSTGGNTEAFF. Full variable domain (missing parts from reference TRBV19 and TRBJ1-1): DGGITQSPKYLFRKEGQNVTLSCEQNLNHDAMYWYRQDPGQGLRLIYYSQIVNDFQKGDIAEGYSVSREKKESFPLTVTSAQKNPTAFYLCASSTGGNTEAFFGQGTRLTVV.

The chain joins TRBV7-2 to TRBJ1-3; 8 positions match TRBD1. Trimming at V came to 1 base and at J to 3 bases, leaving 8 bases not matched to a gene. The germline CDR1 and CDR2 sequences are SGHTA and FQGNSA. The CDR3 runs to 17 residues. CDR3 region: CASSLGSQGAGGNTIYF. As DNA, the CDR3 is TGTGCCAGCAGCTTAGGCTCGCAGGGGGCCGGTGGAAACACCATATATTTT.

V is TRBV27 and J is TRBJ1-4, with 8 bases aligning to TRBD1. The V gene end was trimmed by 5 bases and the J gene end by 7 bases; junction bases not matched to a gene: 12. The CDR3 runs to 16 residues. Germline V CDR1 and CDR2: MNHEY, SMNVEV (reference sequence). The CDR3 DNA follows: TGTGCCAGCAGTGGACAGGGAAGAAGTCGCCGTGAAAAACTGTTTTTT. It specifies CASSGQGRSRREKLFF.

The chain joins TRBV7-2 to TRBJ1-1; a possible D gene is TRBD1 (5 bases). The ends were cut back, 2 bases at V and 0 bases at J, with 10 bases in the middle. This CDR3 has 15 amino acids. CDR1 and CDR2 (germline): SGHTA, FQGNSA. CDR3 bases: TGTGCCAGCAGCTTAATGCCAGGGATGAACACTGAAGCTTTCTTT. Translating it yields CASSLMPGMNTEAFF.

The chain combines TRBV25-1 with TRBJ2-3; TRBD2 matches 11 bases. Germline CDR1 reads MGHDK; CDR2 reads SYGVNS. The junction had 1 base not matched to a gene; V was cut back by 4 bases and J by 4 bases. The CDR3 sequence is 14 residues long. CDR3 DNA sequence: TGTGCCAGCAGTGCACTAGCGGGGGCAGATACGCAGTATTTT. Its translation: CASSALAGADTQYF.

CDR3 in DNA: TGTGCCAGCAGTGTGGGTGGACAGGGGTATAATTCACCCCTCCACTTT. Amino acid sequence: CASSVGGQGYNSPLHF. The J gene is TRBJ1-6, the V gene TRBV9, with 9 positions matching TRBD1. The junction had 7 bases not matched to a gene; V was cut back by 5 bases and J by 4 bases. The CDR3 is 16 amino acids. The germline V gene has CDR1 SGDLS and CDR2 YYNGEE. Using reference TRBV9 and TRBJ1-6 for the parts outside the CDR3, the full variable domain is DSGVTQTPKHLITATGQRVTLRCSPRSGDLSVYWYQQSLDQGLQFLIQYYNGEERAKGNILERFSAQQFPDLHSELNLSSLELGDSALYFCASSVGGQGYNSPLHFGNGTRLTVT.

Note on this clone: It may be a read error: a sequence one base away is much more abundant. Other DNA sequences in the sample encode the same CDR3. The chain employs TRBV6-6 and TRBJ1-2, with a weak D call TRBD1 (5 bases). Trimming removed 5 bases at V and 4 bases at J, with 11 bases between. CDR1 is MNHNY and CDR2 is SVGAGI in the germline V gene (reference sequence). This CDR3 is built from 13 residues. This CDR3 reads CASSKDKSYGYTF. The CDR3 DNA is TGTGCCAGCAGTAAGGACAAATCCTATGGCTACACCTTC.

The chain employs TRBV30 and TRBJ1-2; D not resolved. CDR3 length equals 12 residues. V was cut by 2 bases and J by 4 bases, with 8 bases left in between. The V gene's germline CDR1 is GTSNPN and CDR2 SVGIG (reference sequence). Here the CDR3 DNA reads TGTGCCTGGAGTCTCCCTCGCTATGGCTACACCTTC. Its protein is CAWSLPRYGYTF.

The V and J genes are TRBV2 and TRBJ2-7, with no clear D. V was cut by 8 bases and J by 1 base, with 6 bases left in between. There are 11 residues in the CDR3. Per the germline V gene, CDR1 is SNHLY and CDR2 is FYNNEI. The CDR3 loop reads CASLLSYEQYV. CDR3 DNA: TGTGCCAGCCTCTTATCCTACGAGCAGTACGTC.

The rearrangement uses TRBV29-1 and TRBJ2-3; 16 bases align to TRBD2. Unmatched junction bases numbered 13, after V lost 5 bases and J lost 2 bases. The CDR3 sequence is 19 residues long. Germline values: CDR1 SQVTM, CDR2 ANQGSEA. The CDR3 here is CSVRTPGLAGGAVTDTQYF. CDR3 sequence (DNA): TGCAGCGTTCGGACCCCGGGACTAGCGGGGGGGGCGGTCACAGATACGCAGTATTTT.

This chain uses TRBV7-2 with TRBJ2-5; tentatively, D is TRBD1 or TRBD2 (5 bases each). The CDR3 contains 14 residues. The germline gives CDR1 SGHTA, CDR2 FQGNSA. V was clipped by 5 bases and J by 2 bases, with 12 bases between them. The DNA for the CDR3 is TGTGCCAGCAGCCGGGGCGTGAAACAAGAGACCCAGTACTTC. Protein sequence: CASSRGVKQETQYF.